These T cell receptor delta chains were read from a single sample in a study of gamma-delta T cells after stem cell transplantation. TCRdb re-processed the RT-PCR reads using CATT. This table has about 3,400 delta-chain clones, approximately 16% appearing once. The sample comprised gamma-delta T cells. The receptors were gathered from a human donor. It is not recorded whose cells these are; they may come from a transplant donor. Each CDR3 is given with its conserved first and last residue. The D gene is left open where the match is weak. Rows give clone size only sometimes, using once, few, many, or a class for an expanded clone.

j_gene: TRDJ1; v_gene: TRDV2; abundance: NA; d_gene: NA; CDR3aa: CACDTVRRPTDTDKLIF; CDR3nt: TGTGCCTGTGACACCGTCCGCCGCCCCACCGACACCGATAAACTCATCTTT
j_gene: TRDJ1; v_gene: TRDV2; abundance: few; d_gene: TRDD3; CDR3aa: CACDTLGDTHTDKLIF; CDR3nt: TGTGCCTGTGACACATTGGGGGATACGCACACCGATAAACTCATCTTT
j_gene: TRDJ1; v_gene: TRDV2; abundance: NA; d_gene: NA; CDR3aa: CACDTITVAVRGNNTDTLIF; CDR3nt: TGTGCCTGTGACACGATAACAGTAGCCGTCCGAGGGAATAACACCGATACACTCATCTTT
j_gene: TRDJ2; v_gene: TRDV2; abundance: NA; d_gene: TRDD3; CDR3aa: CACDPVLGNALTAQLFF; CDR3nt: TGTGCCTGTGACCCCGTACTGGGGAACGCTTTGACGGCACAACTCTTCTTT
j_gene: TRDJ1; v_gene: TRDV2; abundance: NA; d_gene: TRDD3; CDR3aa: CACDTLLGELSYTDKLIF; CDR3nt: TGTGCCTGTGACACCTTACTGGGGGAACTCTCGTACACCGATAAACTCATCTTT
j_gene: TRDJ1; v_gene: TRDV2; abundance: large; d_gene: TRDD3; CDR3aa: CACDTVVGGYASDKLIF; CDR3nt: TGTGCCTGTGACACCGTTGTCGGGGGATACGCCTCCGATAAACTCATCTTT
j_gene: TRDJ1; v_gene: TRDV2; abundance: NA; d_gene: TRDD3; CDR3aa: CACDTLVLGDTQKLIF; CDR3nt: TGTGCCTGTGACACCCTTGTACTGGGGGATACGCAGAAACTCATCTTT
j_gene: TRDJ3; v_gene: TRDV2; abundance: large; d_gene: TRDD3; CDR3aa: CACDTIPPLGDTTWDTRQMFF; CDR3nt: TGTGCCTGTGACACCATCCCGCCACTGGGGGATACTACCTGGGACACCCGACAGATGTTTTTC
j_gene: TRDJ1; v_gene: TRDV2; abundance: NA; d_gene: TRDD3; CDR3aa: CACDVLLGDSGPDTDKLIF; CDR3nt: TGTGCCTGTGATGTCTTACTGGGGGATAGTGGGCCGGACACCGATAAACTCATCTTT
j_gene: TRDJ1; v_gene: TRDV2; abundance: once; d_gene: TRDD3; CDR3aa: CACDTLLGDTRKDSGTDKLIF; CDR3nt: TGTGCCTGTGACACCCTACTGGGGGATACGCGAAAGGATTCGGGGACCGATAAACTCATCTTT
j_gene: TRDJ1; v_gene: TRDV2; abundance: NA; d_gene: TRDD3; CDR3aa: CACDTVATDSSWGIGDTLIF; CDR3nt: TGTGCCTGTGACACCGTGGCAACAGATTCTTCATGGGGGATAGGGGATACACTCATCTTT
j_gene: TRDJ1; v_gene: TRDV2; abundance: NA; d_gene: TRDD3; CDR3aa: CACDTVRTGGSTDKLIF; CDR3nt: TGTGCCTGTGACACCGTTCGTACTGGGGGATCGACCGATAAACTCATCTTT
j_gene: TRDJ1; v_gene: TRDV2; abundance: NA; d_gene: TRDD3; CDR3aa: CACVTLGATHTDKLTF; CDR3nt: TGTGCCTGTGTCACCCTGGGGGCTACGCACACAGATAAACTCACCTTT
j_gene: TRDJ3; v_gene: TRDV2; abundance: few; d_gene: NA; CDR3aa: CACNTVRDQDWDTRQMFF; CDR3nt: TGTGCCTGTAACACCGTGAGGGATCAGGACTGGGACACCCGACAGATGTTTTTC
j_gene: TRDJ1; v_gene: TRDV2; abundance: NA; d_gene: TRDD3; CDR3aa: CACDTVGVGDTAADKLIF; CDR3nt: TGTGCCTGTGACACCGTCGGGGTGGGGGATACAGCGGCCGATAAACTCATCTTT
j_gene: TRDJ3; v_gene: TRDV2; abundance: few; d_gene: TRDD3; CDR3aa: CACDPFVTGGERSSWDTRQMFF; CDR3nt: TGTGCCTGTGACCCATTCGTTACTGGGGGGGAGAGAAGCTCCTGGGACACCCGACAGATGTTTTTC
j_gene: TRDJ1; v_gene: TRDV1; abundance: few; d_gene: TRDD3; CDR3aa: CALGEVFILGDTGGYTDKLIF; CDR3nt: TGTGCTCTTGGGGAAGTGTTTATCCTGGGGGATACAGGGGGGTACACCGATAAACTCATCTTT
j_gene: TRDJ3; v_gene: TRDV2; abundance: NA; d_gene: TRDD3; CDR3aa: CACDTGALLGDTAWDTRQMFF; CDR3nt: TGTGCCTGTGACACCGGGGCACTACTGGGGGATACGGCCTGGGACACCCGACAGATGTTTTTC
j_gene: TRDJ1; v_gene: TRDV2; abundance: medium-sized; d_gene: TRDD3; CDR3aa: CACDPVLGDLYTDKLIF; CDR3nt: TGTGCCTGTGACCCTGTACTGGGGGACTTGTACACCGATAAACTCATCTTT
j_gene: TRDJ1; v_gene: TRDV2; abundance: few; d_gene: TRDD3; CDR3aa: CACDTVLGTEKYTDKLIF; CDR3nt: TGTGCCTGTGACACCGTACTGGGGACTGAGAAGTACACCGATAAACTCATCTTT
j_gene: TRDJ1; v_gene: TRDV2; abundance: NA; d_gene: NA; CDR3aa: CACDTVSRFDKLIF; CDR3nt: TGTGCCTGTGACACCGTATCGCGCTTCGATAAACTCATCTTT
j_gene: TRDJ3; v_gene: TRDV2; abundance: once; d_gene: TRDD3; CDR3aa: CACDTPTNGGSQFGSWDTRQMFF; CDR3nt: TGTGCCTGTGACACCCCAACCAACGGGGGATCCCAGTTCGGCTCCTGGGACACCCGACAGATGTTTTTC
j_gene: TRDJ1; v_gene: TRDV2; abundance: few; d_gene: TRDD3; CDR3aa: CACDRTGYWGMIADKLIF; CDR3nt: TGTGCCTGTGACCGAACGGGGTACTGGGGGATGATAGCCGATAAACTCATCTTT
j_gene: TRDJ1; v_gene: TRDV2; abundance: NA; d_gene: NA; CDR3aa: CACDKLPSKLGSPEDTDKLIF; CDR3nt: TGTGCCTGTGACAAGCTTCCTAGCAAACTGGGGTCCCCTGAGGACACCGATAAACTCATCTTT
j_gene: TRDJ1; v_gene: TRDV2; abundance: NA; d_gene: TRDD3; CDR3aa: CACDTLGVTDKLIF; CDR3nt: TGTGCCTGTGACACCCTGGGGGTAACCGATAAACTCATCTTT
j_gene: TRDJ1; v_gene: TRDV2; abundance: NA; d_gene: NA; CDR3aa: CACDTLGANTDNLIF; CDR3nt: TGTGCCTGTGACACCCTGGGAGCGAACACCGATAACCTCATCTTT
j_gene: TRDJ1; v_gene: TRDV2; abundance: NA; d_gene: NA; CDR3aa: CACDPLLDYTEPYTDKLIF; CDR3nt: TGTGCCTGTGACCCCCTCCTCGACTATACTGAGCCGTACACCGATAAACTCATCTTT
j_gene: TRDJ1; v_gene: TRDV2; abundance: few; d_gene: TRDD3; CDR3aa: CACDTAMVVGDTLPDKLIF; CDR3nt: TGTGCCTGTGACACCGCTATGGTGGTGGGGGATACGCTTCCCGATAAACTCATCTTT
j_gene: TRDJ1; v_gene: TRDV2; abundance: medium-sized; d_gene: NA; CDR3aa: CACDGLPGDQYTDKLIF; CDR3nt: TGTGCCTGTGATGGACTGCCGGGGGACCAATACACCGATAAACTCATCTTT
j_gene: TRDJ1; v_gene: TRDV2; abundance: few; d_gene: TRDD3; CDR3aa: CACDSVLGDTRNTDKLIF; CDR3nt: TGTGCCTGTGACAGCGTACTGGGGGATACACGAAACACCGATAAACTCATCTTT
j_gene: TRDJ1; v_gene: TRDV2; abundance: large; d_gene: TRDD3; CDR3aa: CACDTLLGDAYTDKLIF; CDR3nt: TGTGCCTGTGACACCCTGTTGGGGGATGCATACACCGATAAACTCATCTTT
j_gene: TRDJ1; v_gene: TRDV2; abundance: NA; d_gene: TRDD3; CDR3aa: CACDTVGTGVYLGSTDTLIF; CDR3nt: TGTGCCTGTGACACCGTGGGTACTGGGGTATACCTCGGTAGTACCGATACACTCATCTTT
j_gene: TRDJ1; v_gene: TRDV2; abundance: few; d_gene: NA; CDR3aa: CACAPVLGTHLYEDSRITDKLIF; CDR3nt: TGTGCCTGTGCCCCAGTACTGGGAACCCACCTTTATGAAGATTCGAGGATCACCGATAAACTCATCTTT
j_gene: TRDJ1; v_gene: TRDV2; abundance: NA; d_gene: TRDD3; CDR3aa: CACDTVALRVLGDRAYTDKLIF; CDR3nt: TGTGCCTGTGACACCGTTGCCCTACGCGTACTGGGGGATAGGGCGTACACCGATAAACTCATCTTT
j_gene: TRDJ1; v_gene: TRDV2; abundance: medium-sized; d_gene: TRDD3; CDR3aa: CACERMGDDTDKLIF; CDR3nt: TGTGCCTGTGAAAGGATGGGGGATGACACCGATAAACTCATCTTT
j_gene: TRDJ3; v_gene: TRDV2; abundance: NA; d_gene: TRDD3; CDR3aa: CACDTLLGDTPNSWDTRQMFF; CDR3nt: TGTGCCTGTGACACCTTACTGGGGGATACGCCTAACTCCTGGGACACCCGACAGATGTTTTTC
j_gene: TRDJ1; v_gene: TRDV2; abundance: NA; d_gene: NA; CDR3aa: CACDTVSSKGNTDKLIF; CDR3nt: TGTGCCTGTGACACCGTCTCCTCCAAGGGGAACACCGATAAACTCATCTTT
j_gene: TRDJ1; v_gene: TRDV2; abundance: NA; d_gene: NA; CDR3aa: CACDTVGGQSFDKLIF; CDR3nt: TGTGCCTGTGACACCGTCGGTGGACAGAGTTTCGATAAACTCATCTTT
j_gene: TRDJ1; v_gene: TRDV2; abundance: NA; d_gene: NA; CDR3aa: CACDPLVQADYTDKLIF; CDR3nt: TGTGCCTGTGACCCCCTCGTCCAAGCCGATTACACCGATAAACTCATCTTT
j_gene: TRDJ1; v_gene: TRDV2; abundance: large; d_gene: NA; CDR3aa: CACDTVGTALYTDKLIF; CDR3nt: TGTGCCTGTGACACCGTAGGGACCGCTTTATACACCGATAAACTCATCTTT
j_gene: TRDJ1; v_gene: TRDV2; abundance: medium-sized; d_gene: TRDD3; CDR3aa: CACDTVGGGYANLLYTDKLIF; CDR3nt: TGTGCCTGTGACACCGTAGGTGGGGGATACGCCAACCTCTTATACACCGATAAACTCATCTTT
j_gene: TRDJ3; v_gene: TRDV2; abundance: NA; d_gene: NA; CDR3aa: CACDIGDASSWDTRQMFF; CDR3nt: TGTGCCTGTGACATTGGGGATGCGAGCTCCTGGGACACCCGACAGATGTTTTTC
j_gene: TRDJ1; v_gene: TRDV2; abundance: medium-sized; d_gene: TRDD3; CDR3aa: CACDIVGGYSDKLIF; CDR3nt: TGTGCCTGTGACATAGTCGGGGGATACTCCGATAAACTCATCTTT
j_gene: TRDJ1; v_gene: TRDV2; abundance: few; d_gene: NA; CDR3aa: CACDTISRVEGVDKLIF; CDR3nt: TGTGCCTGTGACACGATCTCGAGGGTCGAGGGGGTCGATAAACTCATCTTT
j_gene: TRDJ1; v_gene: TRDV2; abundance: few; d_gene: TRDD3; CDR3aa: CACDKVGDTRKPTDKLIF; CDR3nt: TGTGCCTGTGACAAGGTGGGGGATACGCGGAAACCGACCGATAAACTCATCTTT
j_gene: TRDJ1; v_gene: TRDV2; abundance: few; d_gene: NA; CDR3aa: CACDPLQTTHKLIF; CDR3nt: TGTGCCTGTGACCCCCTTCAGACGACTCATAAACTCATCTTT
j_gene: TRDJ1; v_gene: TRDV2; abundance: few; d_gene: TRDD3; CDR3aa: CACDTVLGDTHTDKLIF; CDR3nt: TGTGCCTGTGACACCGTACTGGGGGATACGCACACCGATAAACTCATCTTT
j_gene: TRDJ1; v_gene: TRDV2; abundance: medium-sized; d_gene: TRDD3; CDR3aa: CACDTLGVSYTDKLIF; CDR3nt: TGTGCCTGTGACACGCTGGGGGTGTCGTACACCGATAAACTCATCTTT
j_gene: TRDJ1; v_gene: TRDV2; abundance: medium-sized; d_gene: TRDD3; CDR3aa: CACEHLGDTSTDKLIF; CDR3nt: TGTGCCTGTGAACACCTGGGGGATACATCCACCGATAAACTCATCTTT
j_gene: TRDJ3; v_gene: TRDV2; abundance: NA; d_gene: NA; CDR3aa: CACDTSRLGAPTWDTRQMFF; CDR3nt: TGTGCCTGTGACACTTCTCGACTGGGTGCTCCGACCTGGGACACCCGACAGATGTTTTTC
j_gene: TRDJ3; v_gene: TRDV2; abundance: NA; d_gene: TRDD3; CDR3aa: CARDTAGGTWDTRQMFF; CDR3nt: TGTGCCCGTGACACCGCTGGGGGCACCTGGGACACCCGACAGATGTTTTTC